This T cell receptor (beta chain) emerged from a study of blood T cell repertoires in COVID-19. Across the study: Acute and convalescent COVID-19 specimens originated in the United States, Italy and Spain. Sources were T cells, B-cell-depleted T cells, or PBMCs; the material itself was cDNA or gDNA.

The data were produced by immunoSEQ multiplex PCR, yet TCRdb's version contains in-frame clones alone and is incomplete. Here the sample spans 200,000 to 250,000 clones, approximately 82% being singletons. Germline V CDR1 and CDR2: LGHDT, YNNKEL (reference sequence). Trimming at V came to 8 bases and at J to 3 bases, leaving 6 bases not matched to a gene. This CDR3 comprises 15 residues. The sample taken for sequencing was peripheral blood. The clonotype was recovered from an elderly woman with acute or convalescent COVID-19. V usage is TRBV3-1 (or the pseudogene TRBV3-2) and J usage is TRBJ2-3, with 12 bases identical to TRBD2. DNA of the CDR3: TGTGCCAGCGGAAATGGACTAGCGGGAACAGATACGCAGTATTTT. This sequence encodes CASGNGLAGTDTQYF.